Included here is one TCR beta chain sequence, with context. Sequencing used immunoSEQ multiplex PCR; TCRdb keeps in-frame clones, though not all of them. This sample has roughly 40,000 clones, with about three quarters found just once. The sample is drawn from a study of neoadjuvant anti-PD-1 for oral cavity cancer. Time point specified: after neoadjuvant nivolumab, at surgical resection. CDR1 is SGHDN and CDR2 is FVKESK in the germline V gene. This CDR3 is 12 amino acids long. V lost 4 bases and J 7 bases, leaving 9 bases between the germline ends. Sequenced here: PBMCs, sampled after nivolumab (anti-PD-1) treatment. The clonotype comes from a person aged 40-85 years with oral cavity squamous cell carcinoma. The chain employs TRBV14 and TRBJ2-3; D is possibly TRBD2 (5 bases). The CDR3 region is CASSPFGNTQYF. CDR3 sequence (DNA): TGTGCCAGCAGCCCCTTCGGGAATACGCAGTATTTT.